These 12 T cell receptor beta chains were all obtained from the same sample, sequenced in a study of cytomegalovirus exposure and HLA in healthy donors. This PCR relied on a set of 60 Vbeta primers and 13 Jbeta primers. Repertoires were generated with immunoSEQ multiplex PCR, while TCRdb's copy carries only in-frame clones and drops some. This table holds around 79,000 clones, around 70% found once. What was sequenced was PBMCs. Receptors originate from a woman in her 40s in good health and CMV-seropositive.

This rearrangement joins TRBV6-6 to TRBJ2-4; 13 nucleotides align to TRBD2. The CDR3 length is 15 residues. CDR1 MNHNY and CDR2 SVGAGI come from the germline V gene (reference sequence). V was pared by 7 bases and J by 6 bases, with 6 bases of the junction left unmatched. CDR3 protein: CASTRTSGGGNIQYF. The CDR3 DNA reads TGTGCCAGCACCCGGACTAGCGGGGGCGGAAACATTCAGTACTTC.

The chain joins TRBV30 to TRBJ1-5; TRBD1 matches at 9 bases. This CDR3 comprises 17 residues. Germline V gene lookup returns CDR1 GTSNPN and CDR2 SVGIG (reference sequence). V dropped 7 bases and J dropped 5; count of bases not matched to a gene: 18. The CDR3 here is CASRAQGALGGYQPQHF. DNA of the CDR3: TGTGCCTCGAGAGCACAGGGGGCACTGGGGGGCTATCAGCCCCAGCATTTT. Full variable domain (rest looked up from reference TRBV30 and TRBJ1-5): SQTIHQWPATLVQPVGSPLSLECTVEGTSNPNLYWYRQAAGRGLQLLFYSVGIGQISSEVPQNLSASRPQDRQFILSSKKLLLSDSGFYLCASRAQGALGGYQPQHFGDGTRLSIL.

V gene TRBV7-9 combines with J gene TRBJ2-1; D might be TRBD2 (5 bases). The CDR3 runs 14 residues. V was clipped by 3 bases and J by 9 bases, with 15 bases between them. CDR1 and CDR2 (germline): SEHNR, FQNEAQ (reference sequence). DNA for the CDR3: TGTGCCAGCAGCTTTGGCGGTGCTGAGGGTGAGCAGTTCTTC. Amino acids: CASSFGGAEGEQFF.

This clone was observed a handful of times. In the same sample, other DNA sequences code for this CDR3. V usage is TRBV5-1 and J usage is TRBJ2-6, with a possible D match to TRBD2 (5 bases). This CDR3 is 15 amino acids long. The germline gives CDR1 SGHRS, CDR2 YFSETQ. Trimming removed 1 base at V and 1 base at J, with 6 bases between. CDR3 loop: CASSLRGSGANVLTF. The CDR3 region has the DNA TGCGCCAGCAGCTTGCGGGGATCTGGGGCCAACGTCCTGACTTTC.

The chain is built from TRBV27 and TRBJ1-1; 9 nucleotides line up with TRBD1. Germline V gene data show CDR1 as MNHEY and CDR2 as SMNVEV (reference sequence). The ends lost 7 bases at V and 2 bases at J; junction bases unmatched: 11. CDR3 length: 16 residues. This CDR3 reads CASTKLGTGPNTEAFF. For the CDR3, the DNA is TGTGCCAGCACCAAATTGGGGACAGGGCCAAACACTGAAGCTTTCTTT.

This chain uses TRBV6-4 with TRBJ1-5, with D possibly matching TRBD1 (5 bases). CDR1 is MRHNA and CDR2 is SNTAGT in the germline V gene. Trimming left V 5 bases short and J 1 base short, with 12 bases between. The CDR3 extends over 15 amino acids. CDR3 sequence: CASSRTSRSNQPQHF. The CDR3 region has the DNA TGTGCCAGCAGTAGGACATCCCGAAGCAATCAGCCCCAGCATTTT.

The genes are TRBV29-1 and TRBJ1-3, with TRBD1 as a possible D gene (5 bases). The CDR3 runs to 16 residues. V gave up 6 bases and J gave up 1 base, with 19 bases separating them. Germline V gives CDR1 SQVTM, CDR2 ANQGSEA. The CDR3 reads CSVPGGDPYSGNTIYF. For the CDR3, the DNA is TGCAGCGTCCCGGGGGGGGATCCATATTCTGGAAACACCATATATTTT.

The chain joins TRBV6-1 to TRBJ1-1; 9 bases align to TRBD1. The CDR3 sequence is 13 residues long. CDR1 and CDR2 (germline): MNHNS, SASEGT. V gave up 11 bases and J gave up 3 bases; unmatched junction bases: 7. CDR3: CAGRQGGYTEAFF. Here the CDR3 DNA reads TGTGCCGGCCGACAGGGGGGTTACACTGAAGCTTTCTTT.

The V gene is TRBV7-9, the J gene TRBJ2-5, with 9 nucleotides matching TRBD1. The ends lost 4 bases at V and 5 bases at J; junction bases unmatched: 8. Germline CDR1 reads SEHNR; CDR2 reads FQNEAQ (reference sequence). CDR3 length: 15 residues. CDR3 sequence reads: CASSSTGTGKETQYF. Written as DNA, the CDR3 is TGTGCCAGCAGCTCTACTGGGACAGGGAAGGAGACCCAGTACTTC. The full variable domain, with the rest looked up from reference TRBV7-9 and TRBJ2-5, is DTGVSQNPRHKITKRGQNVTFRCDPISEHNRLYWYRQTLGQGPEFLTYFQNEAQLEKSRLLSDRFSAERPKGSFSTLEIQRTEQGDSAMYLCASSSTGTGKETQYFGPGTRLLVL.

The chain combines TRBV9 with TRBJ2-3; TRBD2 aligns across 11 bases. Losses at the gene ends were 3 bases for V and 5 bases for J; bases not matched to a gene: 8. Germline CDR1 is SGDLS and CDR2 is YYNGEE. The CDR3 length is 16 residues. DNA of the CDR3: TGTGCCAGCAGCGGACTGACTAGCGGGGAGGGAGATACGCAGTATTTT. It translates to CASSGLTSGEGDTQYF. The complete variable domain, with remaining parts taken from reference TRBV9 and TRBJ2-3, reads DSGVTQTPKHLITATGQRVTLRCSPRSGDLSVYWYQQSLDQGLQFLIQYYNGEERAKGNILERFSAQQFPDLHSELNLSSLELGDSALYFCASSGLTSGEGDTQYFGPGTRLTVL.

The J gene is TRBJ2-7, the V gene TRBV27; D uncertain. There are 12 residues in the CDR3. V was pared by 5 bases and J by 2 bases, with 7 bases between. CDR1 MNHEY and CDR2 SMNVEV come from the germline V gene (reference sequence). CDR3 region: CASSRRAYEQYF. CDR3 DNA: TGTGCCAGCAGTCGACGGGCCTACGAGCAGTACTTC.

The chain joins TRBV5-6 to TRBJ2-3, with 7 bases identical to TRBD2. The germline gives CDR1 SGHDT, CDR2 YYEEEE. The CDR3 is 15 amino acids. The V gene end was trimmed by 4 bases and the J gene end by 2 bases; junction bases not matched to a gene: 7. DNA for the CDR3: TGTGCCAGCAGCGTAGCGGGCAGAGACACAGATACGCAGTATTTT. Amino acid sequence: CASSVAGRDTDTQYF.